The 12 T cell receptor beta chains reported below all come from one sample, sequenced in a study of T cell responses to AZD1222 COVID-19 vaccine. Generated by immunoSEQ multiplex PCR, the TCRdb table keeps only in-frame clones and is missing some. The sample has about 110,000 clones, about 88% seen once. The source was peripheral blood, collected on day 0 of AZD1222 vaccination. These receptors were taken from an adult in good health.

The J gene is TRBJ1-4, the V gene TRBV12-3 or TRBV12-4, with no clear D. The CDR3 loop spans 11 amino acids. The ends were cut back, 7 bases at V and 6 bases at J, with 6 bases in the middle. CDR3 nucleotides: TGTGCCAGCACCGATTATGAAAAACTGTTTTTT. Encoded protein: CASTDYEKLFF.

The V call is TRBV23-1, the J call TRBJ2-1; no clear D. TRBV23-1 is sorted into the ORF group, with uncertain function. Trimming cost V 0 bases and J 0 bases, with 9 bases left between them. This CDR3 contains 16 residues. CDR3 protein: CASSQSSPSSYNEQFF. Written as DNA, the CDR3 is TGCGCCAGCAGTCAATCGAGTCCCAGCTCCTACAATGAGCAGTTCTTC.

V and J are TRBV16 and TRBJ2-7; the match to TRBD2 covers 10 bases. V dropped 9 bases and J dropped 5; count of bases not matched to a gene: 7. The CDR3 runs 13 residues. Germline values: CDR1 KGHSY, CDR2 FQNENV. Here the CDR3 DNA reads TGTGCCAGGGTTCTAGCGGGAGAGGACGAGCAGTACTTC. The encoded protein is CARVLAGEDEQYF.

V usage is TRBV5-1 and J usage is TRBJ2-1; D may be TRBD1 (6 bases). In germline, CDR1 is SGHRS, CDR2 YFSETQ. V was trimmed by 4 bases and J by 8 bases, leaving 16 bases between them. The CDR3 contains 14 residues. The CDR3 protein is CASSNPTGVDEQFF. CDR3 in DNA: TGCGCCAGCAGCAACCCGACAGGCGTGGATGAGCAGTTCTTC.

The CDR3 DNA reads as TGTGCCAGCAGCCCATTATTCTCCAGCTACGAGCAGTACTTC. It yields the protein CASSPLFSSYEQYF. The chain has TRBV3-1 (or the pseudogene TRBV3-2) and TRBJ2-7; D is undetermined. The CDR3 is 14 amino acids. Germline V gives CDR1 LGHDT, CDR2 YNNKEL (reference sequence). The germline V and J ends were trimmed by 4 bases and 3 bases, with 13 bases remaining between them.

This chain joins TRBV7-2 and TRBJ1-1, with D unclear. The CDR3 loop spans 14 amino acids. In germline, CDR1 is SGHTA, CDR2 FQGNSA. V lost 5 bases and J 0 bases, leaving 10 bases between the germline ends. The CDR3 DNA reads as TGTGCCAGCAGCCTGGCGGGATTGAACACTGAAGCTTTCTTT. Its protein product is CASSLAGLNTEAFF.

This chain joins TRBV5-4 and TRBJ1-3; D unresolved. From germline, CDR1 is SGHNT and CDR2 YYREEE (reference sequence). The ends were cut back, 0 bases at V and 0 bases at J, with 4 bases in the middle. The CDR3 has 14 residues. CDR3 coding DNA: TGTGCCAGCAGCTTGGTGGGCTCTGGAAACACCATATATTTT. The encoded protein is CASSLVGSGNTIYF. Using reference TRBV5-4 and TRBJ1-3 for the parts outside the CDR3, the full variable domain is ETGVTQSPTHLIKTRGQQVTLRCSSQSGHNTVSWYQQALGQGPQFIFQYYREEENGRGNFPPRFSGLQFPNYSSELNVNALELDDSALYLCASSLVGSGNTIYFGEGSWLTVV.

The CDR3 loop reads CASINLQTTEAFF. For the CDR3, the DNA is TGTGCCAGCATAAATTTACAGACTACTGAAGCTTTCTTT. This rearrangement joins TRBV6-5 to TRBJ1-1; D gene unclear. This CDR3 spans 13 amino acids. Trimming left V 7 bases short and J 5 bases short, with 14 bases between. Germline V CDR1 and CDR2: MNHEY, SVGAGI.

The genes are TRBV25-1 and TRBJ1-1; D not certain. Germline V gives CDR1 MGHDK, CDR2 SYGVNS. V was cut by 3 bases and J by 0 bases, with 8 bases left in between. CDR3 size: 14 residues. The CDR3 is CASSEVGMNTEAFF. The CDR3 DNA follows: TGTGCCAGCAGTGAGGTCGGGATGAACACTGAAGCTTTCTTT.

This clone appeared a few times. This rearrangement joins TRBV9 to TRBJ1-6; a possible D gene is TRBD1 (6 bases). The CDR3 length is 16 residues. The germline gives CDR1 SGDLS, CDR2 YYNGEE. Trimming removed 0 bases from V and 8 bases from J, with 15 bases in between. CDR3 amino acids: CASSVGATGTHSPLHF. Here the CDR3 DNA reads TGTGCCAGCAGCGTAGGAGCCACAGGGACCCATTCACCCCTCCACTTT.

The V gene is TRBV5-1, the J gene TRBJ1-2; TRBD1 might be the D (5 bases). The germline gives CDR1 SGHRS, CDR2 YFSETQ. The V and J ends lost 2 bases and 6 bases respectively, with 11 bases between them. CDR3 length equals 13 residues. The CDR3 loop is CASSFGTGDGYTF. The DNA of the CDR3 is TGCGCCAGCAGCTTTGGGACCGGGGATGGCTACACCTTC.

In DNA form, the CDR3 reads TGTGCCAGCAGCCACCTCCGGGACCTCGCCGCCTACGAGCAGTACTTC. It specifies CASSHLRDLAAYEQYF. V gene TRBV13 combines with J gene TRBJ2-7; either TRBD1 or TRBD2 may supply D (5 bases each). The germline V gene has CDR1 PRHDT and CDR2 FYEKMQ (reference sequence). The ends were cut back, 5 bases at V and 2 bases at J, with 19 bases in the middle. CDR3 length equals 16 residues.